This T cell receptor (beta chain) was sequenced in a study of blood T cell repertoires in COVID-19. Study-wide context: Nucleic acid was either cDNA or gDNA, and it came from T cells, B-cell-depleted T cells, or PBMCs.

Authors' processing steps: Reference gene primer amplification gave nucleated cell count estimates. Assay: immunoSEQ multiplex PCR; the TCRdb copy retains only in-frame clones and omits some. The DNA gave D and trimming, while V, J and clone size come from that table. Of fewer than 450,000 clones listed, around 91% are singletons. This CDR3 spans 16 amino acids. Germline V gene sequence: CDR1 MGHRA, CDR2 YSYEKL. V shed 3 bases, J shed 3 bases, and the junction held 9 bases outside the gene matches. The rearrangement uses TRBV4-1 and TRBJ2-7; TRBD2 matches 9 bases. Sample: peripheral blood. The clonotype originates from a woman aged 18 to 35 who had recovered from COVID-19. This chain's CDR3 is CASSQTSLAGIYEQYV. Here the CDR3 DNA reads TGCGCCAGCAGCCAGACTAGTCTAGCGGGAATCTACGAGCAGTACGTC.